At least ten counts were recorded for the clone carrying this TCR beta chain. Its target is unknown. This record belongs to a study of regulatory T cells in long-lasting Graves disease. Study summary: Recently diagnosed Graves' patients had received antithyroid drugs for under 3 months. Study results and limitations: Persistent patients had more shared public clonotypes (approximately 2,700) than new patients (around 950). Lower TCR diversity characterized persistent Graves' patients relative to newly diagnosed patients. Patients with persistent disease showed a bias toward TRBV28, TRBJ1-2 and TRBJ2-5.

V lost 2 bases and J lost 8, with 19 bases in between. Per germline, CDR1 LGHNA and CDR2 YSLEER. There are 16 residues in the CDR3. Noted time point: newly diagnosed GD, antithyroid drugs for less than 3 months. PBMC-derived RNA was used for the TCR library. In building TCR beta libraries, iRepertoire HTBI primers were used together with Arm-PCR of CDR3 regions. MiXCR, applied by TCRdb to the multiplex PCR reads, yields one record per CDR3 protein. The sample consists of about 220,000 distinct CDR3 sequences, around 18% of them appearing once. The rearrangement links TRBV4-3 to TRBJ2-1; D is uncertain. The sample consisted of peripheral blood mononuclear cells (PBMCs), taken at new diagnosis, from a patient treated with antithyroid drugs. This sequence originates from a female donor with Graves disease. The CDR3 bases are TGCGCCAGCAGCCAACAAGCAGCAAACTATGGTGATGAGCAGTTCTTC. Translation: CASSQQAANYGDEQFF.